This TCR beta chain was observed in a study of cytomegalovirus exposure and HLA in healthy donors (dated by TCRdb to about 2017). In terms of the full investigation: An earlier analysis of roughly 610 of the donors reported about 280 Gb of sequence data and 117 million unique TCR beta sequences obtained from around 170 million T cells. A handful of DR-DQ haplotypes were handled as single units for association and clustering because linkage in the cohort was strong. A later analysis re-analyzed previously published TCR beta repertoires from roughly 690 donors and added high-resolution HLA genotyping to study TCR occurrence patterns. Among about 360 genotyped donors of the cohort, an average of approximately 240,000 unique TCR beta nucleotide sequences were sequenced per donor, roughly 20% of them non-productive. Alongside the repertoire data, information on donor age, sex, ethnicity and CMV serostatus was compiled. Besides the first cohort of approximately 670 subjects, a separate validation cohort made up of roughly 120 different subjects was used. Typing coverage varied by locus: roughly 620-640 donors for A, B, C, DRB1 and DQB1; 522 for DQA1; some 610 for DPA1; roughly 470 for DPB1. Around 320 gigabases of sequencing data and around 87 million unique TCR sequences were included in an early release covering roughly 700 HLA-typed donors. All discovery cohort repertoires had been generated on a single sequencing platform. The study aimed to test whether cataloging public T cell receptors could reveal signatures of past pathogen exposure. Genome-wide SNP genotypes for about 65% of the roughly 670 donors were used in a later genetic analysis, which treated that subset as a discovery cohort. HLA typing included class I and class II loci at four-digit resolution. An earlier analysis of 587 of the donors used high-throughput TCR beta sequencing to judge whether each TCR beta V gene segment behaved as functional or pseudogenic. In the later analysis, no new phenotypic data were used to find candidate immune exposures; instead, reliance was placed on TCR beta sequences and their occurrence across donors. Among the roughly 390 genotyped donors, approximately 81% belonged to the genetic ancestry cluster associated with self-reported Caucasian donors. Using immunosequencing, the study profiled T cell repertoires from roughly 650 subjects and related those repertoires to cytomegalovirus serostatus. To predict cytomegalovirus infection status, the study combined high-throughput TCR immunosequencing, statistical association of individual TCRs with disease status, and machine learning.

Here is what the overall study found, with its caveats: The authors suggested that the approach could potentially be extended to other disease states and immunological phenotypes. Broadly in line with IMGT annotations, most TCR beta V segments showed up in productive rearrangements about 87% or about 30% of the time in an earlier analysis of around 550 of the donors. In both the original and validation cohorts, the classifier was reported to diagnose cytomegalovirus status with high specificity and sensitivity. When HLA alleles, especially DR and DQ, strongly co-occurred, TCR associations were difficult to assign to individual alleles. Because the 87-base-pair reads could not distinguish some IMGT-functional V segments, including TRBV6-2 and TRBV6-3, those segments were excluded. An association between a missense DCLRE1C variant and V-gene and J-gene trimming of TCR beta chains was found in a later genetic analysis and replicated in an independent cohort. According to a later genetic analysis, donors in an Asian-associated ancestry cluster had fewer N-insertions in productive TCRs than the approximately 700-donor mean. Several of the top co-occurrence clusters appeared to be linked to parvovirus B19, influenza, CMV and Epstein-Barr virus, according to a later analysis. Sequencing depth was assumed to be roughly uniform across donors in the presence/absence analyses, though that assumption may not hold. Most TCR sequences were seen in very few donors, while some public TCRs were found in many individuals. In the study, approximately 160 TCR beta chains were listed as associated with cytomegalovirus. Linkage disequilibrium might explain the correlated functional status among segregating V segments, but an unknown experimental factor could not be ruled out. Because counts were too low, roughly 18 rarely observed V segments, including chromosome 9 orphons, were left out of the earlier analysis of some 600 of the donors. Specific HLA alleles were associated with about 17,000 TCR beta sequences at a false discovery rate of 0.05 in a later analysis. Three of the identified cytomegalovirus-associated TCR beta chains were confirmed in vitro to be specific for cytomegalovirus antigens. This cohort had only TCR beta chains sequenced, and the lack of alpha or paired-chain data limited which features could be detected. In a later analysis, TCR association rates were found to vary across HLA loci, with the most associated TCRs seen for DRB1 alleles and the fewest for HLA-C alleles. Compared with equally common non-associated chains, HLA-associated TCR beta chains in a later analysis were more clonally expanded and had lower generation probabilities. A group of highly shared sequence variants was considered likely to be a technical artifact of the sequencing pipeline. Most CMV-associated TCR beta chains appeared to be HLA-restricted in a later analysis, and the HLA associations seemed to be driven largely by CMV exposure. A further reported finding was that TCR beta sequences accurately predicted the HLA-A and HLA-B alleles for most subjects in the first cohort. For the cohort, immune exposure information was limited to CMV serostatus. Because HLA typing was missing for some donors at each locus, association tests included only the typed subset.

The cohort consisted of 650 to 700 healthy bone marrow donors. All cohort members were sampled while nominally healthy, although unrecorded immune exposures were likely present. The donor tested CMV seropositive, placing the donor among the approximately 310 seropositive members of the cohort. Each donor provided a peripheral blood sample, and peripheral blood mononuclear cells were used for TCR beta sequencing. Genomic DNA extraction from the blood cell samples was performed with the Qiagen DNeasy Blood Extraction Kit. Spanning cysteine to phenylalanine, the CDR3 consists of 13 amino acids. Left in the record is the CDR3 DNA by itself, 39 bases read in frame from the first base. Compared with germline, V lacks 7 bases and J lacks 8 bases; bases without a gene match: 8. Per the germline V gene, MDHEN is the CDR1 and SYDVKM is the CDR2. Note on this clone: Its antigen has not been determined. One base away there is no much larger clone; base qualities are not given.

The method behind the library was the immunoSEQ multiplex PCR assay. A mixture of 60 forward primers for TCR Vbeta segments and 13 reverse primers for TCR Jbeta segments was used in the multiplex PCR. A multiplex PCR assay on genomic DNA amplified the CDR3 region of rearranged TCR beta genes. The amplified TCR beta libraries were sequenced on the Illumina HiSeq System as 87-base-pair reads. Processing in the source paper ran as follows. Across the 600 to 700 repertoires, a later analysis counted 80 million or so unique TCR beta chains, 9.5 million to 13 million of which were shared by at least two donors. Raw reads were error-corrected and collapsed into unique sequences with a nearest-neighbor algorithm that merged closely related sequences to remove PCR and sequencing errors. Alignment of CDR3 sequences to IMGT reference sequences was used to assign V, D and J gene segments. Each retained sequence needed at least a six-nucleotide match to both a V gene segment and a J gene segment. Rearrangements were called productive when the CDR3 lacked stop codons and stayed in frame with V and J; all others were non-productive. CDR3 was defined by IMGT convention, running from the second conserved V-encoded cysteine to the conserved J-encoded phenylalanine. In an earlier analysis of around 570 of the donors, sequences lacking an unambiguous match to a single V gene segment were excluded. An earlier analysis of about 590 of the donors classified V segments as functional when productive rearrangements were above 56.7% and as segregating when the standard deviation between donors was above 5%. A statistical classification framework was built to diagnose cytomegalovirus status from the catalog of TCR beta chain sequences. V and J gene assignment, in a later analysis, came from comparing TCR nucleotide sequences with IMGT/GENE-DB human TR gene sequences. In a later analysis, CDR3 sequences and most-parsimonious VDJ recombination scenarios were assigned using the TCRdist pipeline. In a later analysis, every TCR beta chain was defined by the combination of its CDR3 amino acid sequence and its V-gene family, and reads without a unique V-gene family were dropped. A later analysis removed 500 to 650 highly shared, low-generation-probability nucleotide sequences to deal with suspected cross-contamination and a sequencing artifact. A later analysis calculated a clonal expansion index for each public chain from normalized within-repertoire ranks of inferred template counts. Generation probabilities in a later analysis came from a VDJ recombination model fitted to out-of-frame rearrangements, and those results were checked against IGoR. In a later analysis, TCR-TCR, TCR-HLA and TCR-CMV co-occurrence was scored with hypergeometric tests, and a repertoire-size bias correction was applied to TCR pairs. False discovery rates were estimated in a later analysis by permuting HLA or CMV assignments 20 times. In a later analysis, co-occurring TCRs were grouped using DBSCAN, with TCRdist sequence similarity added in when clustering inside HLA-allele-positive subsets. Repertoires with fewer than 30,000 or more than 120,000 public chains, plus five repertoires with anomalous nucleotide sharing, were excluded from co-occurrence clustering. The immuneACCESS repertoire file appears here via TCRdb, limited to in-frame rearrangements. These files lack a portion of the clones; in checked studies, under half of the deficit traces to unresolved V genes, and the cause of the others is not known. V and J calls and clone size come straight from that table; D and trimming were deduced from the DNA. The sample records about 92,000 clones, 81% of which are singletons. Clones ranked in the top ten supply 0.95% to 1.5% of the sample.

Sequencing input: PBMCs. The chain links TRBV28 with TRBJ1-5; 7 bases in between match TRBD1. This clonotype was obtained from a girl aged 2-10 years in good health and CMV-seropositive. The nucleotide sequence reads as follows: TGTGCCAGCAACACAGGACAGGAAAAGCCCCAGCATTTT. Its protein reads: CASNTGQEKPQHF. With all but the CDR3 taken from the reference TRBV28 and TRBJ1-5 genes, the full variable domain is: DVKVTQSSRYLVKRTGEKVFLECVQDMDHENMFWYRQDPGLGLRLIYFSYDVKMKEKGDIPEGYSVSREKKERFSLILESASTNQTSMYLCASNTGQEKPQHFGDGTRLSIL.